The present T cell receptor beta chain was sequenced within a study of chemoradiotherapy in HPV16-positive cancers. In the study overall: Functional T-cell assays on two HPV16-positive patients' cells defined candidate HPV-specific clones and common TCR motifs.

Only in-frame clones appear in the TCRdb table, and some are missing; sequencing was by immunoSEQ multiplex PCR. The table includes around 17,000 clones, nearly 90% detected once. With regard to this clone: Its antigen is not known.

Points from the study as a whole: Non-HPV-specific T cells did not expand in tumors during treatment, whereas candidate HPV-specific clones and E7-related motifs did. For HPV16-positive patients, expanding HPV-responsive T cells associated with longer recurrence-free survival. Functional assays defining HPV-specific T cells used only a couple of HPV16-positive patients.

The CDR3 covers 13 residues. Per the germline V gene, CDR1 is KGHSH and CDR2 is LQKENI. Trimming removed 3 bases at V and 4 bases at J, with 9 bases between. The clonotype comes from a human donor with HPV-associated anogenital cancer. J is TRBJ1-1 and V is TRBV18; perhaps TRBD1 as D (5 bases). The starting material was blood, obtained from a patient who underwent chemoradiotherapy. The chain's CDR3 is CASSPERGTEAFF. CDR3 sequence (DNA): TGTGCCAGCTCACCTGAGAGGGGCACTGAAGCTTTCTTT.